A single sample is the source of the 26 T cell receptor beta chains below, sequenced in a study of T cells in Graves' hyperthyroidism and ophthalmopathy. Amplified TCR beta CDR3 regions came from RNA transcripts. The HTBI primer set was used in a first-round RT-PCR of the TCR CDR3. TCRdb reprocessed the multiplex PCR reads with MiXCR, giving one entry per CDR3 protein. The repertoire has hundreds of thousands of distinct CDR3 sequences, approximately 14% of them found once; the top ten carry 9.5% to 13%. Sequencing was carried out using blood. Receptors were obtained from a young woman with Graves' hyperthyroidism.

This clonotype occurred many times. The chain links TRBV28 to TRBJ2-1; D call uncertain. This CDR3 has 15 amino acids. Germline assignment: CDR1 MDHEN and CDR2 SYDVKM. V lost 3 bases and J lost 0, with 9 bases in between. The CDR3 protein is CASSLHASSYNEQFF. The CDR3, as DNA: TGTGCCAGCAGTTTGCACGCGAGCTCCTACAATGAGCAGTTCTTC.

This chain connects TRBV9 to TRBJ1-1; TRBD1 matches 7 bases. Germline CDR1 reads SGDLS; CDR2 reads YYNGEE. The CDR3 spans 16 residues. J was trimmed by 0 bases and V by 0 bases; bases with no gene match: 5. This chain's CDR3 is CASSVAGTELNTEAFF. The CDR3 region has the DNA TGTGCCAGCAGCGTAGCGGGGACAGAATTGAACACTGAAGCTTTCTTT.

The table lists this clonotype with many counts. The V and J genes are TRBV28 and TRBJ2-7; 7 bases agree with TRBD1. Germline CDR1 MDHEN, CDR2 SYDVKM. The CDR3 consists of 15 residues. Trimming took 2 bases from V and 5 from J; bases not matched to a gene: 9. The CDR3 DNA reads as TGTGCCAGCAGTTTACCGAACAGGGGTTTCCACGAGCAGTACTTC. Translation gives CASSLPNRGFHEQYF. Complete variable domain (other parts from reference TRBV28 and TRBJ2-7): DVKVTQSSRYLVKRTGEKVFLECVQDMDHENMFWYRQDPGLGLRLIYFSYDVKMKEKGDIPEGYSVSREKKERFSLILESASTNQTSMYLCASSLPNRGFHEQYFGPGTRLTVT.

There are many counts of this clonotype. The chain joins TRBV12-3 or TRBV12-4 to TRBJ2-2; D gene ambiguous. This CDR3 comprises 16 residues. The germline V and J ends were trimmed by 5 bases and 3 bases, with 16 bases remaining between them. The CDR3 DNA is TGTGCCAGCAGTCCCCTGGGCGGACGTCACACCGGGGAGCTGTTTTTT. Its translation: CASSPLGGRHTGELFF.

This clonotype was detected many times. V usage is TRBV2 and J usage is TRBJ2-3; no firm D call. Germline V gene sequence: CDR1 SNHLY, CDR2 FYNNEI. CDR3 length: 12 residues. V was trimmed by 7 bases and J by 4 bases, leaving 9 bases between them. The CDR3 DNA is TGTGCCAGCAAGGACGGCGCAGATACGCAGTATTTT. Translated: CASKDGADTQYF.

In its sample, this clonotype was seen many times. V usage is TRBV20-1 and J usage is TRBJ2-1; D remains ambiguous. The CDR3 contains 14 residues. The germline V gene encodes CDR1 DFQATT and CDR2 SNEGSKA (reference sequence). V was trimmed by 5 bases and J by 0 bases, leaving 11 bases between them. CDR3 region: CSASWLASYNEQFF. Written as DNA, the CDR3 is TGCAGTGCTTCGTGGTTAGCCTCCTACAATGAGCAGTTCTTC.

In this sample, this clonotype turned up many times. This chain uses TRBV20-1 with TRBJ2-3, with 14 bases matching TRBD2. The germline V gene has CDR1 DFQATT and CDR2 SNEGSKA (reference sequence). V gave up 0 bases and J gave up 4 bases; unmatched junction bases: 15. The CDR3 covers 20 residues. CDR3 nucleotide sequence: TGCAGTGCTAGAGATCCCGGGGGACTAGCGGGAGCCCTTCACTCAGATACGCAGTATTTT. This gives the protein CSARDPGGLAGALHSDTQYF.

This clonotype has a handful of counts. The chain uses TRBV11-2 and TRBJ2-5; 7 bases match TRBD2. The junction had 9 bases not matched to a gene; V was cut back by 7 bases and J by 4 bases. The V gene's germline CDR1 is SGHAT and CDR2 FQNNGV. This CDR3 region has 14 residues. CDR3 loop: CASTPRGGRETQYF. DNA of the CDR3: TGTGCCAGCACCCCGCGGGGCGGGAGAGAGACCCAGTACTTC.

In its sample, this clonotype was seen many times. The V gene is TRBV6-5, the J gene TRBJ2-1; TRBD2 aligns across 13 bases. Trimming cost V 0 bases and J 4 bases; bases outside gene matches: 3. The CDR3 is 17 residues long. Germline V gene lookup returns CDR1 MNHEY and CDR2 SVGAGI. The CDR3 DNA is TGTGCCAGCAGTTACTCGGGACTAGCGGGACTATACAATGAGCAGTTCTTC. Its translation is CASSYSGLAGLYNEQFF.

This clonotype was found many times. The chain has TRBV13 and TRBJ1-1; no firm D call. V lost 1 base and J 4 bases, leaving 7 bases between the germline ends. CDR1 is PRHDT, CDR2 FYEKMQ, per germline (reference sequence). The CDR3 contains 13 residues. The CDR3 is CASSLDPTTEAFF. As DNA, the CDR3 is TGTGCCAGCAGCTTAGATCCAACCACTGAAGCTTTCTTT. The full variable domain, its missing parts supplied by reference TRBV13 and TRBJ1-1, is AAGVIQSPRHLIKEKRETATLKCYPIPRHDTVYWYQQGPGQDPQFLISFYEKMQSDKGSIPDRFSAQQFSDYHSELNMSSLELGDSALYFCASSLDPTTEAFFGQGTRLTVV.

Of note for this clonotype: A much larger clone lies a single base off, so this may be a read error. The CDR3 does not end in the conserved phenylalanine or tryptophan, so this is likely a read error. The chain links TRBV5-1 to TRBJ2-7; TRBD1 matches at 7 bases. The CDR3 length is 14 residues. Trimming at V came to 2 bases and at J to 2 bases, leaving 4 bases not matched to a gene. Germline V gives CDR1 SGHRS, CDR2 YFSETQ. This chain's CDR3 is CASSFYRGPYEQYL. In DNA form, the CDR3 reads TGCGCCAGCAGCTTTTACAGGGGACCCTACGAGCAGTACCTC.

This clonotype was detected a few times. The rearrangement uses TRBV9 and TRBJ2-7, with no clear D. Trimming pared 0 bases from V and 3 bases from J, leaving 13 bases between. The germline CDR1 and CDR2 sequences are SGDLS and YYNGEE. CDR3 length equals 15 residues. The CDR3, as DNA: TGTGCCAGCAGCGTAGATTATGAGACTGTCTACGAGCAGTACTTC. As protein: CASSVDYETVYEQYF.

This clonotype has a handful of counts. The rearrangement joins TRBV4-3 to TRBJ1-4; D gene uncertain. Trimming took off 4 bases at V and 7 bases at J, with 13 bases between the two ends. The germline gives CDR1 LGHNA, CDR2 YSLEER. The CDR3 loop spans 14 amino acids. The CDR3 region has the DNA TGCGCCAGCAGCCCCGGGAGAATGGGTGAAAAACTGTTTTTT. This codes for CASSPGRMGEKLFF.

The CDR3 nucleotides read TGCAGTGCACCTGACCCGGGACTAGGTCACAATGAGCAGTTCTTC. The encoded protein is CSAPDPGLGHNEQFF. The rearrangement uses TRBV20-1 and TRBJ2-1, with TRBD2 matching 8 bases. The CDR3 length is 15 residues. Losses at the gene ends were 6 bases for V and 5 bases for J; bases not matched to a gene: 12. Germline-derived CDR1 and CDR2 are DFQATT and SNEGSKA (reference sequence).

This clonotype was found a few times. The CDR3 loop reads CASGLAGVGETQYF. The CDR3 DNA follows: TGTGCCAGTGGGCTAGCGGGAGTCGGAGAGACCCAGTACTTC. V gene TRBV19 combines with J gene TRBJ2-5; 10 nucleotides align to TRBD2. Trimming took 8 bases from V and 4 from J; bases not matched to a gene: 7. Germline V lookup: CDR1 LNHDA, CDR2 SQIVND (reference sequence). The CDR3 totals 14 residues.

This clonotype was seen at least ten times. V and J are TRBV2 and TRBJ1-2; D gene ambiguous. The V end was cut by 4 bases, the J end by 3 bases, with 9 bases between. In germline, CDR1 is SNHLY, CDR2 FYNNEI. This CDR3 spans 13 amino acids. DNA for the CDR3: TGTGCCAGCAGTGTCCCATCCTACTATGGCTACACCTTC. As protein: CASSVPSYYGYTF.

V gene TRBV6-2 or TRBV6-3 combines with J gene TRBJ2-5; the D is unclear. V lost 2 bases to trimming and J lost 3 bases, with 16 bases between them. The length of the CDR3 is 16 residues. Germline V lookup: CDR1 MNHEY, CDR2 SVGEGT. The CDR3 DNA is TGTGCCAGCAGTTACGCCCCCGGGCTAGAAAAAGAGACCCAGTACTTC. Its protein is CASSYAPGLEKETQYF.

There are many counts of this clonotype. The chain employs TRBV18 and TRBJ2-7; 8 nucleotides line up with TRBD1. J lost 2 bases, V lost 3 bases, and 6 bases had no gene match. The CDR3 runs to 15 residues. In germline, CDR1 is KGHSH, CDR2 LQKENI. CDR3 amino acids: CASSPAGGLTYEQYF. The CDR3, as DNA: TGTGCCAGCTCACCCGCAGGGGGCCTCACCTACGAGCAGTACTTC.

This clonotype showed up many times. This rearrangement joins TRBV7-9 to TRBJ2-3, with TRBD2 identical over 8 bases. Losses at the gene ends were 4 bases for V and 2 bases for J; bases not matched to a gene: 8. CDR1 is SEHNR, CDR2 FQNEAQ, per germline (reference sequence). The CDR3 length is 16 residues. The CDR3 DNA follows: TGTGCCAGCAGCTCCGGGGGGGGTCCAAACACAGATACGCAGTATTTT. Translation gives CASSSGGGPNTDTQYF.

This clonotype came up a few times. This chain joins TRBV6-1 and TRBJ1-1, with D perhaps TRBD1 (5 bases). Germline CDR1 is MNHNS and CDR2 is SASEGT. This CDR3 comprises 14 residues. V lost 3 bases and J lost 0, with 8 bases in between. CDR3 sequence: CASSDPTVNTEAFF. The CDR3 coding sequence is TGTGCCAGCAGTGACCCGACAGTGAACACTGAAGCTTTCTTT.

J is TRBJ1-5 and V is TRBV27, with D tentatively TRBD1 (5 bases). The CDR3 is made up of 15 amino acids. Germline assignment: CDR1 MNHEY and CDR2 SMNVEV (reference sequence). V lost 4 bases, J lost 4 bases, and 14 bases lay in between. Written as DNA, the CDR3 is TGTGCCAGCAGTTCAGGGTCTGGGGTGAATCAGCCCCAGCATTTT. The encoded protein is CASSSGSGVNQPQHF.

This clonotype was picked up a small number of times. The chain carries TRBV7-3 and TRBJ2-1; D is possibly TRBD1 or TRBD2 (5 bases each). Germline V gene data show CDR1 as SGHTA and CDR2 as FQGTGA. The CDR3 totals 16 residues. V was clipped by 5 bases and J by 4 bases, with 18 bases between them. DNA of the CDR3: TGTGCCAGCAGCCGCAACGGGGCAGGGAAGTACAATGAGCAGTTCTTC. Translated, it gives CASSRNGAGKYNEQFF.

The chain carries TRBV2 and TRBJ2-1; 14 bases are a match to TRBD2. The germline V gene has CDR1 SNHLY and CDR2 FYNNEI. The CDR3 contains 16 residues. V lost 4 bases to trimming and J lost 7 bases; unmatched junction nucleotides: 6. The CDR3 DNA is TGTGCCAGCAGTGTCTCCGGGACTAGCGGGAGAAATGAGCAGTTCTTC. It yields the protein CASSVSGTSGRNEQFF.

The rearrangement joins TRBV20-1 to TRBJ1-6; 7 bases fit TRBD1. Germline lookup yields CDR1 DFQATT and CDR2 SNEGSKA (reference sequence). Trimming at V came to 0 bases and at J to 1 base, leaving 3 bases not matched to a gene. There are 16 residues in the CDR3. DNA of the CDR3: TGCAGTGCTAGAGACCACAGGGGTTCCTATAATTCACCCCTCCACTTT. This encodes CSARDHRGSYNSPLHF.

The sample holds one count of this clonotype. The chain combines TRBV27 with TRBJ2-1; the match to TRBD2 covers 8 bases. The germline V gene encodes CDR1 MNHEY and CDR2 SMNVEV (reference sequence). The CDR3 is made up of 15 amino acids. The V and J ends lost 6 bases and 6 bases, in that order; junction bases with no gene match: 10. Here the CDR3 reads CASRTGTRSFNEQFF. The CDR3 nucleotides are TGTGCCAGCAGAACCGGGACTAGGAGTTTCAATGAGCAGTTCTTC.

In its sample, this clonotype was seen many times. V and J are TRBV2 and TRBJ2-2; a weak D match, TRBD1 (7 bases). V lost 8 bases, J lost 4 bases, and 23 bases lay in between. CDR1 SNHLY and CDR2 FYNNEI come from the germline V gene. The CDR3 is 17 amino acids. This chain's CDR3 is CASLVKGAGSGTGELFF. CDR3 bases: TGTGCCAGCCTAGTGAAGGGGGCGGGGTCCGGCACCGGGGAGCTGTTTTTT.